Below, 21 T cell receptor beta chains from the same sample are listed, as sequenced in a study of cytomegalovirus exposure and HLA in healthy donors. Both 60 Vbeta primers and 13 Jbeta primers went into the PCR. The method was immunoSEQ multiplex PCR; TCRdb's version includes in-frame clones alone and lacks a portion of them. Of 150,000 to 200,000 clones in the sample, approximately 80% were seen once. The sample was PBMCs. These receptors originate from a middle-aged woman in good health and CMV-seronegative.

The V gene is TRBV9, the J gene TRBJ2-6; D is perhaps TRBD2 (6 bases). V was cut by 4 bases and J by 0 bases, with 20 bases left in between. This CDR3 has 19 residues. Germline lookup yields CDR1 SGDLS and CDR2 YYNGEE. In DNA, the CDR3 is TGTGCCAGCAGCCTCACCCTTCGGGGGTCCCCCTCTGGGGCCAACGTCCTGACTTTC. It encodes CASSLTLRGSPSGANVLTF.

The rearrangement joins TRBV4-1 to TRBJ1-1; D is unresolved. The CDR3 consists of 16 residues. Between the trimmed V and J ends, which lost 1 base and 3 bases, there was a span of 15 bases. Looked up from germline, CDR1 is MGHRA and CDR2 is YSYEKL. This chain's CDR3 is CASSQANSGGDTEAFF. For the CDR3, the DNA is TGCGCCAGCAGCCAAGCGAACAGCGGTGGGGACACTGAAGCTTTCTTT.

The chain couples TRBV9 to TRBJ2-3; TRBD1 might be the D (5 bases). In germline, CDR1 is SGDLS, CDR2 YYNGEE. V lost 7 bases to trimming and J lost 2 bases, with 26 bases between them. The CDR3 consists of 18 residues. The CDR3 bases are TGTGCCAGCGGACGTGGTGGTTCAGGGAATACTAACACAGATACGCAGTATTTT. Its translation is CASGRGGSGNTNTDTQYF.

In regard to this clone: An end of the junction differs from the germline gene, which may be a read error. DNA for the CDR3: TGTACCATCAGCCGGGACAGGGGGTATCAGCCCCAGCATTTT. Amino acid sequence: CTISRDRGYQPQHF. The V call is TRBV10-3, the J call TRBJ1-5; TRBD1 matches at 11 bases. This CDR3 comprises 14 residues. CDR1 and CDR2 from the germline V gene are ENHRY and SYGVKD.

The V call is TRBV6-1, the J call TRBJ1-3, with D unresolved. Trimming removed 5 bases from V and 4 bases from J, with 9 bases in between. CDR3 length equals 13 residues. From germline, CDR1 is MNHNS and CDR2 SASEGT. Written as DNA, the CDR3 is TGTGCCAGCAGTCCTAGCGCCGGAAACACCATATATTTT. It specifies CASSPSAGNTIYF.

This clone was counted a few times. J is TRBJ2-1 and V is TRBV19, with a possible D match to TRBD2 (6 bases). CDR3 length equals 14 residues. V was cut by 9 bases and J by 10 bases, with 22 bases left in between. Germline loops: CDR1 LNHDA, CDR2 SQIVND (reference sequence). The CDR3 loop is CASTHAGSMREQFF. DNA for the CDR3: TGTGCCAGCACCCATGCGGGATCTATGAGAGAGCAGTTCTTC.

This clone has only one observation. The CDR3 region has the DNA TGTGCCAGTAGGAAGCCAGGGGGCCCTAATGAAAAACTGTTTTTT. It is translated as CASRKPGGPNEKLFF. This rearrangement joins TRBV19 to TRBJ1-4; 8 positions agree with TRBD1. The ends lost 6 bases at V and 3 bases at J; junction bases unmatched: 6. CDR1 and CDR2 (germline): LNHDA, SQIVND (reference sequence). The length of the CDR3 is 15 residues.

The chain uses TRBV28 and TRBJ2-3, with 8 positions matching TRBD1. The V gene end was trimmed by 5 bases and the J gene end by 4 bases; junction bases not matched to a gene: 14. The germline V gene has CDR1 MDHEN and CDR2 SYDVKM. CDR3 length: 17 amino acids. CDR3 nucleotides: TGTGCCAGCAGTACAAATCTCCGGTACAGGGGGGCAGATACGCAGTATTTT. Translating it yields CASSTNLRYRGADTQYF.

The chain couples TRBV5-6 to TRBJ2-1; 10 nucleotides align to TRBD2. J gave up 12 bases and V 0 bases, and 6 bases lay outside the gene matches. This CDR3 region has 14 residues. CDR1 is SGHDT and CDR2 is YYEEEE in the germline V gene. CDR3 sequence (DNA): TGTGCCAGCAGCTTGGGGCTAGCGGGGGAATCGCAGTTCTTC. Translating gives CASSLGLAGESQFF.

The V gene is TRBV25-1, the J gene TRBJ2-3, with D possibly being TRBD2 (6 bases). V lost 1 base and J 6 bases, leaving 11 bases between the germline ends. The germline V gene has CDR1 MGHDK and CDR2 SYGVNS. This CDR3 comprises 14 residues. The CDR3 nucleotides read TGTGCCAGCAGTGAATTGGCGGGATCCGATACGCAGTATTTT. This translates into CASSELAGSDTQYF.

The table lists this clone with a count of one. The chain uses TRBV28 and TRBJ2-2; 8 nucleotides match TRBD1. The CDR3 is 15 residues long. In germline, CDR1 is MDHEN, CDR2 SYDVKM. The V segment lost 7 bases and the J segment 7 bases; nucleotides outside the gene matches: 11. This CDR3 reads CASTRSDRDDGELFF. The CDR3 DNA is TGTGCCAGCACCCGGTCGGACAGGGACGACGGGGAGCTGTTTTTT.

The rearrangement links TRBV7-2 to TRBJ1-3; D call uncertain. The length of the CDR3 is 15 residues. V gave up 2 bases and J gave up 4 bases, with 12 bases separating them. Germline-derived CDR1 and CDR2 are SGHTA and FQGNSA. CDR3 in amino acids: CASSLSASAGNTIYF. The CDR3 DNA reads TGTGCCAGCAGCTTAAGCGCTTCAGCCGGAAACACCATATATTTT.

As DNA, the CDR3 is TGTGCCAGCAGCCAGGTATTGGCTAGCCTGTATGGGTTGTTCTTC. Translated, it gives CASSQVLASLYGLFF. This rearrangement joins TRBV4-2 to TRBJ2-1, with D perhaps TRBD2 (5 bases). The CDR3 loop spans 15 amino acids. With 3 bases removed from V and 15 bases from J, the gap between germline ends came to 24 bases. Germline V gene lookup returns CDR1 LGHNA and CDR2 YNFKEQ.

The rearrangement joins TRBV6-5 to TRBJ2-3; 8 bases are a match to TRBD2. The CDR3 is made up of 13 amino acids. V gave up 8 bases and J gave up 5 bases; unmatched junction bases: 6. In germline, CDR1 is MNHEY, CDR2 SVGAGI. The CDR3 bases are TGTGCCAGCTCACAAGCGGGAGTAGATACGCAGTATTTT. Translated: CASSQAGVDTQYF.

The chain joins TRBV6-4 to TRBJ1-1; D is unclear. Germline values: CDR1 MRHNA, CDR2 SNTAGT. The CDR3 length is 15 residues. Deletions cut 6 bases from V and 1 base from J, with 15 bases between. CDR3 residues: CASRAFAGTNTEAFF. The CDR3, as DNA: TGTGCCAGCAGGGCCTTTGCGGGAACGAACACTGAAGCTTTCTTT.

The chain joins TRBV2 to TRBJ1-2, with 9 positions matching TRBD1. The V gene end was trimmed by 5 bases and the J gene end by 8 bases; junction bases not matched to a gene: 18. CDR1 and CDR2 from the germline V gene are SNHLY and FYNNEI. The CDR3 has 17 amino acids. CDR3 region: CASSNRDRALLPQGYTF. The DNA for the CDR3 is TGTGCCAGCAGTAACCGGGACAGGGCCCTATTACCTCAGGGCTACACCTTC.

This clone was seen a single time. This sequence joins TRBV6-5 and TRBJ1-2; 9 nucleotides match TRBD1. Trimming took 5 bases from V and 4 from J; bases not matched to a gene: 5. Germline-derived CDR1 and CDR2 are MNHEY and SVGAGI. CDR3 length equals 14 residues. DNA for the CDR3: TGTGCCAGCAGTAACAGGGGGCAATTCTATGGCTACACCTTC. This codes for CASSNRGQFYGYTF.

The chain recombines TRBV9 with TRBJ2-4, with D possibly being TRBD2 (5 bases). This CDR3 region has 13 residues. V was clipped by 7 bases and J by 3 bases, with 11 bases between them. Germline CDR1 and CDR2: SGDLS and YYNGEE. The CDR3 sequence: CASGSEGKNIQYF. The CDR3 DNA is TGTGCCAGCGGGTCCGAGGGCAAAAACATTCAGTACTTC.

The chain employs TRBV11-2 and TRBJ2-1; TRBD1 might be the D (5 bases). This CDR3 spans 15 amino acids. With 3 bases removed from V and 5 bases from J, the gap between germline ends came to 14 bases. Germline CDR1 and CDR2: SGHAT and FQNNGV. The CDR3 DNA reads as TGTGCCAGCAGCTTGGCGGCAGGGTTAGACAATGAGCAGTTCTTC. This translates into CASSLAAGLDNEQFF.

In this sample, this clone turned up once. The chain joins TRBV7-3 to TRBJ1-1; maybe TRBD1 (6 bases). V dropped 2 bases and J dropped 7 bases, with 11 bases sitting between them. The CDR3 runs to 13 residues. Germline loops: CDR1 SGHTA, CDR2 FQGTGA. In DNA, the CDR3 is TGTGCCAGCAGCTTACAACCCAGGGGTGAAGCTTTCTTT. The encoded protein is CASSLQPRGEAFF.

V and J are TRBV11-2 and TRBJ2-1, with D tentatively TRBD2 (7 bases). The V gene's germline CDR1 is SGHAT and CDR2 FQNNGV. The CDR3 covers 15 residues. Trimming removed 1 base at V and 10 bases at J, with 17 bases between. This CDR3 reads CASSLGGGGPREQFF. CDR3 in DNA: TGTGCCAGCAGCTTAGGAGGCGGGGGCCCAAGGGAGCAGTTCTTC.